These 26 T cell receptor beta chains share one sample of origin, sequenced in a study of shared clonotypes between healthy human individuals. Data came from immunoSEQ multiplex PCR; TCRdb stores just in-frame clones and leaves some out. This table has 2 million to 2.5 million clones, about 92% appearing once. Sequencing used naive CD4+ T cells from PBMCs. As for subset: CD45RA+ positively selected. The receptors stem from a young man in good health. Some clones in this sample may be carry-over from other donors' samples.

V and J are TRBV6-6 and TRBJ2-7; 11 positions match TRBD2. V was pared by 6 bases and J by 6 bases, with 4 bases of the junction left unmatched. Per germline, CDR1 MNHNY and CDR2 SVGAGI (reference sequence). The CDR3 loop spans 13 amino acids. This chain's CDR3 is CASRLAGEGEQYF. DNA of the CDR3: TGTGCCAGCAGACTAGCGGGAGAGGGCGAGCAGTACTTC.

The chain recombines TRBV28 with TRBJ1-2; D is ambiguous. The V and J ends lost 1 base and 8 bases respectively, with 20 bases between them. The germline V gene has CDR1 MDHEN and CDR2 SYDVKM. This CDR3 has 16 residues. The CDR3 loop reads CASSLYLTNLITGYTF. DNA of the CDR3: TGTGCCAGCAGTTTATATCTTACGAACCTAATAACGGGCTACACCTTC.

This clone was seen only once. The genes are TRBV5-1 and TRBJ2-5, with D possibly matching TRBD1 (8 bases). The CDR3 is 14 residues long. The ends were cut back, 3 bases at V and 6 bases at J, with 15 bases in the middle. CDR1 SGHRS and CDR2 YFSETQ come from the germline V gene. The CDR3: CASSSDREGKTQYF. DNA of the CDR3: TGCGCCAGCAGCTCGGACAGGGAGGGAAAGACCCAGTACTTC.

This chain joins TRBV7-8 and TRBJ2-7, with 14 bases identical to TRBD2. CDR1 SGHVS and CDR2 FQNEAQ come from the germline V gene. The V and J ends lost 4 bases and 11 bases, in that order; junction bases with no gene match: 10. The CDR3 has 15 residues. CDR3 nucleotides: TGTGCCAGCAGCTCCAGGACTAGCGGGAGGCCCAAAGAGTACTTC. This encodes CASSSRTSGRPKEYF. The complete variable domain, with remaining parts taken from reference TRBV7-8 and TRBJ2-7, reads GAGVSQSPRYKVAKRGQDVALRCDPISGHVSLFWYQQALGQGPEFLTYFQNEAQLDKSGLPSDRFFAERPEGSVSTLKIQRTQQEDSAVYLCASSSRTSGRPKEYFGPGTRLTVT.

The chain uses TRBV7-9 and TRBJ2-7; 14 bases match TRBD2. Germline-derived CDR1 and CDR2 are SEHNR and FQNEAQ (reference sequence). The V gene end was trimmed by 2 bases and the J gene end by 4 bases; junction bases not matched to a gene: 10. The CDR3 is made up of 18 amino acids. The DNA of the CDR3 is TGTGCCAGCAGCTTAAAGGGACTAGCGGGAGAGGGGGGTTACGAGCAGTACTTC. Translating gives CASSLKGLAGEGGYEQYF.

This chain joins TRBV18 and TRBJ2-3; D gene ambiguous. Per the germline V gene, CDR1 is KGHSH and CDR2 is LQKENI. This CDR3 has 14 amino acids. The germline V and J ends were trimmed by 0 bases and 4 bases, with 8 bases remaining between them. The DNA of the CDR3 is TGTGCCAGCTCACCACCGACCATGGCAGATACGCAGTATTTT. Translation: CASSPPTMADTQYF.

The chain employs TRBV19 and TRBJ2-1; TRBD2 is a possible D gene (6 bases). The germline V gene encodes CDR1 LNHDA and CDR2 SQIVND (reference sequence). CDR3 size: 13 residues. Trimming took 2 bases from V and 12 from J, leaving 14 bases between them. CDR3 sequence (DNA): TGTGCCAGTAGTATACCTGGCGGGGTCGGGCAGTTCTTC. Amino acid sequence: CASSIPGGVGQFF.

The chain is built from TRBV28 and TRBJ1-4; 7 bases agree with TRBD1. The CDR3 is made up of 14 amino acids. Germline CDR1 MDHEN, CDR2 SYDVKM. After removal of 6 bases from V and 7 bases from J, the junction contained 8 bases not matched to a gene. CDR3 nucleotides: TGTGCCAGCAGCGACGACAGGGCCAGTGAAAAACTGTTTTTT. Translation gives CASSDDRASEKLFF.

The count of this clone is one. The V and J genes are TRBV19 and TRBJ2-3; possibly TRBD1 for D (5 bases). The CDR3 length is 17 residues. V lost 0 bases to trimming and J lost 1 base, with 14 bases between them. CDR1 is LNHDA and CDR2 is SQIVND in the germline V gene (reference sequence). The CDR3 sequence is CASSIEFVQGGTDTQYF. The CDR3 region has the DNA TGTGCCAGTAGTATAGAGTTCGTCCAGGGCGGCACAGATACGCAGTATTTT.

This rearrangement joins TRBV19 to TRBJ2-7, with TRBD2 as a possible D gene (6 bases). This CDR3 is 15 amino acids long. Germline CDR1 reads LNHDA; CDR2 reads SQIVND (reference sequence). V was pared by 3 bases and J by 7 bases, with 19 bases between. The chain's CDR3 is CASSIAGTATREQYF. Here the CDR3 DNA reads TGTGCCAGTAGTATTGCCGGGACTGCTACTCGAGAGCAGTACTTC. The full variable domain, with the rest looked up from reference TRBV19 and TRBJ2-7, is DGGITQSPKYLFRKEGQNVTLSCEQNLNHDAMYWYRQDPGQGLRLIYYSQIVNDFQKGDIAEGYSVSREKKESFPLTVTSAQKNPTAFYLCASSIAGTATREQYFGPGTRLTVT.

As for this clone: One end of the junction does not line up with germline, which may come from a read error. J is TRBJ2-1 and V is TRBV10-3; 12 bases are a match to TRBD2. CDR1 ENHRY and CDR2 SYGVKD come from the germline V gene. This CDR3 contains 13 residues. DNA for the CDR3: TGTGCCATCAGTGGGACTAGCGGGGTGGTTGGGCTCTTC. It encodes CAISGTSGVVGLF.

The CDR3 sequence: CASSQVPRNGYTF. In nucleotides, the CDR3 is TGTGCCAGCAGTCAGGTCCCTAGGAACGGCTACACCTTC. V usage is TRBV28 and J usage is TRBJ1-2; D remains ambiguous. This CDR3 spans 13 amino acids. Per germline, CDR1 MDHEN and CDR2 SYDVKM. Trimming shortened V by 5 bases and J by 8 bases, and 15 bases separated the two germline ends.

V is TRBV4-2 and J is TRBJ2-1; no clear D. Trimming removed 3 bases from V and 0 bases from J, with 15 bases in between. The germline gives CDR1 LGHNA, CDR2 YNFKEQ. The CDR3 contains 17 residues. The CDR3 here is CASSQEPDASSYNEQFF. DNA for the CDR3: TGTGCCAGCAGCCAGGAGCCGGACGCGAGCTCCTACAATGAGCAGTTCTTC.

This clone has only one observation. This specimen includes other DNA sequences encoding the same CDR3. The genes are TRBV18 and TRBJ2-1; 7 nucleotides line up with TRBD1. The germline V gene encodes CDR1 KGHSH and CDR2 LQKENI. Trimming at V came to 2 bases and at J to 1 base, leaving 2 bases not matched to a gene. This CDR3 is 15 amino acids long. The chain's CDR3 is CASSPGTVSYNEQFF. CDR3 sequence (DNA): TGTGCCAGCTCACCAGGGACAGTTTCCTACAATGAGCAGTTCTTC.

This rearrangement joins TRBV28 to TRBJ1-5; 9 nucleotides match TRBD1. The length of the CDR3 is 15 residues. The V and J ends lost 4 bases and 8 bases, in that order; junction bases with no gene match: 9. Germline V gene sequence: CDR1 MDHEN, CDR2 SYDVKM. This chain's CDR3 is CASSYSTGGTEPQHF. Here the CDR3 DNA reads TGTGCCAGCAGTTACTCTACAGGGGGCACGGAGCCCCAGCATTTT.

The J gene is TRBJ2-7, the V gene TRBV2; the match to TRBD2 covers 10 bases. Looked up from germline, CDR1 is SNHLY and CDR2 is FYNNEI. Trimming removed 9 bases from V and 2 bases from J; junction bases left unmatched: 13. The CDR3 spans 16 residues. The CDR3: CASKGGRTSGPYEQYF. The CDR3 DNA follows: TGTGCCAGTAAGGGGGGAAGGACTAGCGGCCCCTACGAGCAGTACTTC.

In regard to this clone: Other nucleotide sequences in the sample specify the same CDR3. V usage is TRBV2 and J usage is TRBJ2-3; D assignment may be TRBD1 or TRBD2 (5 bases each). V lost 8 bases and J lost 0, with 9 bases in between. Per germline, CDR1 SNHLY and CDR2 FYNNEI. CDR3 size: 13 residues. CDR3 DNA sequence: TGTGCCAGCCGGGGCGGGAGCACAGATACGCAGTATTTT. It is translated as CASRGGSTDTQYF.

The sample holds a few counts of this clone. The chain uses TRBV7-9 and TRBJ2-7; D not certain. The CDR3 runs 15 residues. The germline V gene has CDR1 SEHNR and CDR2 FQNEAQ (reference sequence). Trimming removed 2 bases at V and 1 base at J, with 12 bases between. The CDR3 loop is CASSLSLASSYEQYF. The CDR3 DNA reads TGTGCCAGCAGCTTAAGTTTGGCTAGTTCCTACGAGCAGTACTTC.

The chain links TRBV5-1 to TRBJ1-1; no reliable D call. The V gene lost 5 bases and the J gene lost 2 bases, with 19 bases spanning the gap. CDR1 is SGHRS, CDR2 YFSETQ, per germline. The CDR3 runs 16 residues. The CDR3 reads CASRSRFQAGNTEAFF. CDR3 in DNA: TGCGCCAGCAGATCCAGATTCCAGGCTGGAAACACTGAAGCTTTCTTT. The whole variable domain, filled in from reference TRBV5-1 and TRBJ1-1, reads KAGVTQTPRYLIKTRGQQVTLSCSPISGHRSVSWYQQTPGQGLQFLFEYFSETQRNKGNFPGRFSGRQFSNSRSEMNVSTLELGDSALYLCASRSRFQAGNTEAFFGQGTRLTVV.

The J gene is TRBJ2-1, the V gene TRBV11-3; maybe TRBD1 (5 bases). The CDR3 has 14 amino acids. V was trimmed by 5 bases and J by 7 bases, leaving 15 bases between them. CDR1 is SGHNT, CDR2 YENEEA, per germline. CDR3 residues: CASSPHLQVNEQFF. The CDR3 nucleotides are TGTGCCAGCAGCCCTCATCTACAGGTGAATGAGCAGTTCTTC. Filled out from reference TRBV11-3 and TRBJ2-1, the complete variable domain reads EAGVVQSPRYKIIEKKQPVAFWCNPISGHNTLYWYLQNLGQGPELLIRYENEEAVDDSQLPKDRFSAERLKGVDSTLKIQPAELGDSAVYLCASSPHLQVNEQFFGPGTRLTVL.

The V call is TRBV18, the J call TRBJ2-1, with TRBD2 matching over 10 bases. V shed 6 bases and J 5 bases; nucleotides not matched to a gene: 4. This CDR3 region has 14 residues. CDR1 is KGHSH and CDR2 is LQKENI in the germline V gene. Here the CDR3 DNA reads TGTGCCAGCTCCACTGGACTAGCGGACAATGAGCAGTTCTTC. Translating gives CASSTGLADNEQFF. Based on the CDR3 plus reference TRBV18 and TRBJ2-1, the full variable domain is NAGVMQNPRHLVRRRGQEARLRCSPMKGHSHVYWYRQLPEEGLKFMVYLQKENIIDESGMPKERFSAEFPKEGPSILRIQQVVRGDSAAYFCASSTGLADNEQFFGPGTRLTVL.

The rearrangement joins TRBV5-1 to TRBJ1-2; maybe TRBD1 (5 bases). CDR1 and CDR2 from the germline V gene are SGHRS and YFSETQ. V dropped 6 bases and J dropped 7 bases, with 19 bases sitting between them. CDR3 size: 14 residues. As DNA, the CDR3 is TGCGCCAGCAACGATAGAGGGGCGGGATTTGGCTACACCTTC. Protein product: CASNDRGAGFGYTF.

The chain couples TRBV5-4 to TRBJ2-2; 8 nucleotides line up with TRBD1. The V gene's germline CDR1 is SGHNT and CDR2 YYREEE (reference sequence). The J segment lost 0 bases and the V segment lost 4 bases, leaving 8 bases of the junction unmatched. The CDR3 loop spans 17 amino acids. CDR3: CASSPIGQGPNTGELFF. As DNA, the CDR3 is TGTGCCAGCAGCCCCATCGGACAGGGACCGAACACCGGGGAGCTGTTTTTT.

The chain links TRBV5-1 to TRBJ2-5; 11 positions agree with TRBD2. From germline, CDR1 is SGHRS and CDR2 YFSETQ. CDR3 length equals 15 residues. The junction had 6 bases not matched to a gene; V was cut back by 4 bases and J by 4 bases. The chain's CDR3 is CASSAYGTSGETQYF. In nucleotides, the CDR3 is TGCGCCAGCAGCGCCTACGGGACTAGCGGAGAGACCCAGTACTTC.

The chain is built from TRBV5-5 and TRBJ1-4, with 8 bases that match TRBD1. J was trimmed by 5 bases and V by 0 bases; bases with no gene match: 9. The CDR3 has 17 amino acids. CDR1 SGHKS and CDR2 YYEKEE come from the germline V gene (reference sequence). CDR3 amino acids: CASSLGTGTQGNEKLFF. CDR3 nucleotides: TGTGCCAGCAGCTTGGGGACAGGGACCCAGGGGAATGAAAAACTGTTTTTT.

This clone was detected only once. The same CDR3 can be traced to other DNA sequences in this sample. The chain links TRBV7-9 to TRBJ2-1; 9 positions match TRBD2. The germline gives CDR1 SEHNR, CDR2 FQNEAQ (reference sequence). The CDR3 length is 15 residues. The V segment lost 5 bases and the J segment 1 base; nucleotides outside the gene matches: 3. The CDR3 sequence: CASSPLAGSYNEQFF. CDR3 DNA: TGTGCCAGCAGCCCCCTAGCGGGGTCCTACAATGAGCAGTTCTTC.